This T cell receptor (beta chain) was recorded in a study of shared clonotypes between healthy human individuals. Across the whole study: Ranging from 18 to 49 in age, donors were two women and three men.

Broader study findings: A small donor pool kept down the genetic and exposure-history diversity that was represented.

It was CD45RO-negative cells, positively selected for CCR7, that made up naive CD8 cells, with terminally differentiated effector memory CD45RA+ cells excluded. About this clone: No antigen is known for it.

V dropped 3 bases and J dropped 3 bases, with 11 bases sitting between them. Germline-derived CDR1 and CDR2 are MNHEY and SMNVEV (reference sequence). This CDR3 is 15 amino acids long. Each subset's genomic DNA was shared equally among a number of immunoSEQ plates. Sorted-subset replicate PCR reactions were performed with about 200 ng DNA, corresponding to roughly 30,000 T cell genomes. Assay: immunoSEQ multiplex PCR; the TCRdb copy retains only in-frame clones and omits some. This table has about 2.1 million clones, approximately 94% appearing once. The rearrangement joins TRBV27 to TRBJ2-2, with D possibly matching TRBD2 (6 bases). The TCR sequence derives from a man younger than 35 in good health. Some clones in this sample may be carry-over from other donors' samples. Source material: naive CD8+ T cells from PBMCs. CDR3 protein: CASSFLRGDTGELFF. The CDR3 DNA is TGTGCCAGCAGTTTTCTGCGGGGCGACACCGGGGAGCTGTTTTTT.